A single sample gave rise to the 21 T cell receptor beta chains below, sequenced in a study of blood T cell repertoires in COVID-19. TCRdb's table, derived via immunoSEQ multiplex PCR, lists solely in-frame clones and lacks some. The repertoire holds 200,000 to 250,000 clones, with 80% to 90% as singletons. Sequencing was performed on PBMCs or T cells enriched from blood (not recorded which). The receptors were gathered from a woman aged 25-40 years who had been exposed to COVID-19.

The chain is built from TRBV4-2 and TRBJ1-1; D is perhaps TRBD1 (5 bases). Germline-derived CDR1 and CDR2 are LGHNA and YNFKEQ. CDR3 length: 15 amino acids. With 1 base removed from V and 7 bases from J, the gap between germline ends came to 16 bases. CDR3 protein: CASSQADGGADEAFF. The CDR3, as DNA: TGTGCCAGCAGCCAAGCAGACGGTGGGGCGGATGAAGCTTTCTTT.

The chain joins TRBV3-1 (or the pseudogene TRBV3-2) to TRBJ2-7, with TRBD2 matching 16 bases. The V gene end was trimmed by 4 bases and the J gene end by 5 bases; junction bases not matched to a gene: 8. This CDR3 spans 17 amino acids. CDR1 and CDR2 from the germline V gene are LGHDT and YNNKEL (reference sequence). DNA of the CDR3: TGTGCCAGCAGCCCACCGGGACTAGCGGGAGGGCCCAACGAGCAGTACTTC. It codes for CASSPPGLAGGPNEQYF.

The V call is TRBV27, the J call TRBJ1-3; no clear D. Germline assignment: CDR1 MNHEY and CDR2 SMNVEV (reference sequence). V lost 5 bases to trimming and J lost 1 base, with 9 bases between them. CDR3 length equals 14 residues. The CDR3 coding sequence is TGTGCCAGCAGTCCGGCGGGGTCTGGAAACACCATATATTTT. As protein: CASSPAGSGNTIYF.

The chain employs TRBV6-4 and TRBJ2-1, with 15 bases fitting TRBD2. After removal of 3 bases from V and 5 bases from J, the junction contained 5 bases not matched to a gene. CDR3 length: 17 residues. The germline gives CDR1 MRHNA, CDR2 SNTAGT. DNA of the CDR3: TGTGCCAGCAGTGAACCCGGGACTAGCGGGAGGAACAATGAGCAGTTCTTC. It encodes CASSEPGTSGRNNEQFF.

The chain carries TRBV6-6 and TRBJ1-6, with 11 bases fitting TRBD1. Per the germline V gene, CDR1 is MNHNY and CDR2 is SVGAGI (reference sequence). The V gene end was trimmed by 5 bases and the J gene end by 4 bases; junction bases not matched to a gene: 7. The CDR3 loop spans 17 amino acids. The CDR3 DNA reads TGTGCCAGCAGTCCAAGGACAGGGGGCGGTTATAATTCACCCCTCCACTTT. Residues: CASSPRTGGGYNSPLHF.

This rearrangement joins TRBV20-1 to TRBJ1-5; TRBD1 matches at 7 bases. The CDR3 spans 14 residues. Per germline, CDR1 DFQATT and CDR2 SNEGSKA (reference sequence). Germline trimming cut 3 bases from V and 4 bases from J; bases unmatched to any gene: 6. The CDR3 region is CSASRGRGNQPQHF. The CDR3 nucleotides read TGCAGTGCTAGTAGGGGGCGCGGGAATCAGCCCCAGCATTTT.

The rearrangement uses TRBV11-2 and TRBJ2-5; 7 bases match TRBD2. The CDR3 has 16 residues. With V trimmed by 1 base and J by 5 bases, 10 bases remained unmatched. The germline CDR1 and CDR2 sequences are SGHAT and FQNNGV. As DNA, the CDR3 is TGTGCCAGCAGCTTAGGCGGGGCGGGAGTGGGGGAGACCCAGTACTTC. It yields the protein CASSLGGAGVGETQYF.

This clone has more than one count but fewer than ten. The chain employs TRBV28 and TRBJ1-1, with TRBD1 matching 8 bases. The junction had 4 bases not matched to a gene; V was cut back by 10 bases and J by 3 bases. Germline V gene lookup returns CDR1 MDHEN and CDR2 SYDVKM. The CDR3 is 12 residues long. The CDR3, as DNA: TGTGCCATCCAGGACAGGGACACTGAAGCTTTCTTT. Its protein product is CAIQDRDTEAFF. Full variable domain (missing parts from reference TRBV28 and TRBJ1-1): DVKVTQSSRYLVKRTGEKVFLECVQDMDHENMFWYRQDPGLGLRLIYFSYDVKMKEKGDIPEGYSVSREKKERFSLILESASTNQTSMYLCAIQDRDTEAFFGQGTRLTVV.

J is TRBJ2-1 and V is TRBV4-1, with TRBD2 matching over 12 bases. Germline V CDR1 and CDR2: MGHRA, YSYEKL. V was clipped by 3 bases and J by 4 bases; unmatched bases: 4. The length of the CDR3 is 16 residues. In DNA form, the CDR3 reads TGCGCCAGCAGCCAGGCTAGCGGGAGGGATTACAATGAGCAGTTCTTC. Amino acids: CASSQASGRDYNEQFF.

This clone was recorded only once. The CDR3 is CSASDGTGGISPLHF. In nucleotides, the CDR3 is TGCAGTGCTAGTGATGGGACAGGGGGAATCTCACCCCTCCACTTT. The chain is built from TRBV20-1 and TRBJ1-6; 11 positions agree with TRBD1. The CDR3 loop spans 15 amino acids. CDR1 and CDR2 from the germline V gene are DFQATT and SNEGSKA (reference sequence). The J segment lost 10 bases and the V segment lost 3 bases, leaving 8 bases of the junction unmatched.

The V call is TRBV21-1, the J call TRBJ2-1; TRBD2 is the table's D call and was not checked against the DNA. TRBV21-1 is a pseudogene segment. This CDR3 region has 16 residues. CDR3 nucleotides: TGTGCCAGCAGCAAAGTATCTAGCGGACTCATTAATGAGCAGTTCTTC. This translates into CASSKVSSGLINEQFF.

The chain uses TRBV2 and TRBJ1-6; 7 bases line up with TRBD1. This CDR3 has 16 residues. Germline lookup yields CDR1 SNHLY and CDR2 FYNNEI. Germline trimming cut 4 bases from V and 5 bases from J; bases unmatched to any gene: 8. The CDR3 spells CASSGIGGNHNSPLHF. DNA for the CDR3: TGTGCCAGCAGTGGTATAGGGGGCAACCATAATTCACCCCTCCACTTT.

This rearrangement joins TRBV6-6 to TRBJ1-5; D is uncertain. Germline lookup yields CDR1 MNHNY and CDR2 SVGAGI (reference sequence). This CDR3 contains 12 residues. With 5 bases removed from V and 7 bases from J, the gap between germline ends came to 9 bases. In nucleotides, the CDR3 is TGTGCCAGCAGTACCACAAACCAGCCCCAGCATTTT. Encoded protein: CASSTTNQPQHF.

This clone was seen only once. The gene calls are TRBV5-1 and TRBJ2-7; perhaps TRBD2 as D (6 bases). Germline loops: CDR1 SGHRS, CDR2 YFSETQ. The CDR3 has 14 residues. Trimming shortened V by 1 base and J by 2 bases, and 10 bases separated the two germline ends. The CDR3 region has the DNA TGCGCCAGCAGCTTGCTCGGACTAACCTACGAGCAGTACTTC. Translated, it gives CASSLLGLTYEQYF.

The genes are TRBV7-3 and TRBJ2-2; D may be TRBD2 (7 bases). V dropped 5 bases and J dropped 0 bases, with 16 bases sitting between them. The germline V gene has CDR1 SGHTA and CDR2 FQGTGA. The CDR3 consists of 17 residues. CDR3 region: CASSLRGGGTNTGELFF. CDR3 nucleotides: TGTGCCAGCAGCCTAAGAGGGGGAGGGACGAACACCGGGGAGCTGTTTTTT.

The chain employs TRBV27 and TRBJ1-6, with D possibly matching TRBD1 (5 bases). Trimming pared 7 bases from V and 7 bases from J, leaving 8 bases between. The CDR3 loop spans 12 amino acids. CDR1 and CDR2 from the germline V gene are MNHEY and SMNVEV (reference sequence). CDR3: CASTTVNSPLHF. As DNA, the CDR3 is TGTGCCAGCACGACAGTCAATTCACCCCTCCACTTT.

This clone was picked up one time. The chain links TRBV6-5 to TRBJ2-1; 10 bases map to TRBD2. The CDR3 runs 16 residues. Germline loops: CDR1 MNHEY, CDR2 SVGAGI. The V and J ends lost 0 bases and 7 bases, in that order; junction bases with no gene match: 6. The CDR3 region has the DNA TGTGCCAGCAGTTACTCTAGCGGGAGGATCGGGAATGAGCAGTTCTTC. Amino acids: CASSYSSGRIGNEQFF.

The chain carries TRBV6-5 and TRBJ1-2, with a possible D match to TRBD1 (5 bases). CDR1 and CDR2 from the germline V gene are MNHEY and SVGAGI. The CDR3 is 11 amino acids. Trimming left V 7 bases short and J 7 bases short, with 10 bases between. The CDR3, as DNA: TGTGCCAGCATGGCGGGACCTGGCTACACCTTC. This gives the protein CASMAGPGYTF.

V gene TRBV9 combines with J gene TRBJ2-1; 7 bases agree with TRBD2. This CDR3 is built from 15 residues. Germline CDR1 and CDR2: SGDLS and YYNGEE. V lost 0 bases, J lost 9 bases, and 9 bases stayed unmatched. The CDR3 reads CASSVGGSGGLEQFF. In DNA, the CDR3 is TGTGCCAGCAGCGTAGGGGGATCGGGAGGTCTTGAGCAGTTCTTC.

A remark on this clone: The same CDR3 is also encoded by other DNA sequences in this sample. J is TRBJ1-1 and V is TRBV27, with 7 bases fitting TRBD1. The CDR3 is 12 residues long. Germline V lookup: CDR1 MNHEY, CDR2 SMNVEV (reference sequence). Trimming took 6 bases from V and 4 from J; bases not matched to a gene: 2. The CDR3 protein is CASSQGGTEAFF. The CDR3 coding sequence is TGTGCCAGCAGCCAGGGGGGCACTGAAGCTTTCTTT.

The chain links TRBV5-5 to TRBJ1-1; unclear D gene. CDR1 SGHKS and CDR2 YYEKEE come from the germline V gene (reference sequence). The CDR3 spans 13 residues. V was clipped by 2 bases and J by 8 bases, with 13 bases between them. The chain's CDR3 is CASSFGQTTEAFF. In DNA, the CDR3 is TGTGCCAGCAGCTTTGGGCAGACAACCGAAGCTTTCTTT.